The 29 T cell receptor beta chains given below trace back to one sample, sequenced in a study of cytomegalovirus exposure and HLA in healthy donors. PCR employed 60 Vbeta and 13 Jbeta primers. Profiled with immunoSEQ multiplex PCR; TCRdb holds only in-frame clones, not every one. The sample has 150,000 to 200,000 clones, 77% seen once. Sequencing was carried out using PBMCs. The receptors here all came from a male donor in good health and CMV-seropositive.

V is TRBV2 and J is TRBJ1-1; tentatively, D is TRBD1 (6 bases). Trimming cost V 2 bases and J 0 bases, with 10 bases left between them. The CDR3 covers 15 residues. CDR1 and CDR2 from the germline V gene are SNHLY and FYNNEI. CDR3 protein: CASSERGGVNTEAFF. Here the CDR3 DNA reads TGTGCCAGCAGTGAACGAGGGGGAGTGAACACTGAAGCTTTCTTT.

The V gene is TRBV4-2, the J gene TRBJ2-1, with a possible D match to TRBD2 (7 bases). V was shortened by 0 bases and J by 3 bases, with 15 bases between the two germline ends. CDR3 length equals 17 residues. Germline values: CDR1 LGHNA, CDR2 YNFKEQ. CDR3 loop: CASSQDLRGPYYNEQFF. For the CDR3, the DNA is TGTGCCAGCAGCCAAGATCTGCGGGGGCCTTACTACAATGAGCAGTTCTTC.

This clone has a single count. The CDR3 nucleotides read TGTGCCCCGGGGTGGGGGGAAGATACGCAGTATTTT. It codes for CAPGWGEDTQYF. The gene calls are TRBV5-8 and TRBJ2-3; D is possibly TRBD2 (6 bases). V was trimmed by 10 bases and J by 5 bases, leaving 14 bases between them. The CDR3 contains 12 residues. CDR1 and CDR2 (germline): SGHTS, YDEGEE. The full variable domain, with the rest looked up from reference TRBV5-8 and TRBJ2-3, is EAGVTQSPTHLIKTRGQQATLRCSPISGHTSVYWYQQALGLGLQFLLWYDEGEERNRGNFPPRFSGRQFPNYSSELNVNALELEDSALYLCAPGWGEDTQYFGPGTRLTVL.

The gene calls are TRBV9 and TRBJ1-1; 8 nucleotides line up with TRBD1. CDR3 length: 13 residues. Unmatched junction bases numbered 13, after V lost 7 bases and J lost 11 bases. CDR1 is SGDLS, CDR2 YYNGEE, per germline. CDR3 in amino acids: CASGAGGKLGAFF. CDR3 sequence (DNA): TGTGCCAGCGGGGCAGGGGGCAAGTTGGGCGCTTTCTTT.

The DNA for the CDR3 is TGTGCCAGCAGCGCGACAGGGGCAGATACGCAGTATTTT. Amino acids: CASSATGADTQYF. The rearrangement links TRBV9 to TRBJ2-3; 8 bases are shared with TRBD1. The ends lost 3 bases at V and 4 bases at J; junction bases unmatched: 1. Germline CDR1 is SGDLS and CDR2 is YYNGEE. This CDR3 region has 13 residues.

The CDR3 spells CASSSTSGGLSGELFF. The CDR3 DNA is TGTGCCAGCAGCTCGACTAGCGGGGGGTTAAGCGGGGAGCTGTTTTTT. The J gene is TRBJ2-2, the V gene TRBV11-2, with 13 nucleotides matching TRBD2. Germline CDR1 and CDR2: SGHAT and FQNNGV. With V trimmed by 4 bases and J by 7 bases, 6 bases remained unmatched. CDR3 size: 16 residues.

In DNA form, the CDR3 reads TGTGCCAGCAGCTTAGTCCCACACACTAATGAAAAACTGTTTTTT. Translated, it gives CASSLVPHTNEKLFF. V and J are TRBV7-2 and TRBJ1-4; D remains unclear. The CDR3 sequence is 15 residues long. V was clipped by 1 base and J by 2 bases, with 8 bases between them. Germline V lookup: CDR1 SGHTA, CDR2 FQGNSA.

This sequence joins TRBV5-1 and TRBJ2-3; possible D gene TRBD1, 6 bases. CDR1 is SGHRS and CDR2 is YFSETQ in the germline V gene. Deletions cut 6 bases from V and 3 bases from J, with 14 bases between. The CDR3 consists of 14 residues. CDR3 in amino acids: CASKNTGSTDTQYF. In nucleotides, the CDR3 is TGCGCCAGCAAGAATACAGGGTCAACAGATACGCAGTATTTT.

The CDR3 DNA is TGTGCCAGCAGCTTAGGGGCCCAGGGTAGAAGCACTGAAGCTTTCTTT. This encodes CASSLGAQGRSTEAFF. V is TRBV7-6 and J is TRBJ1-1; TRBD1 might be the D (5 bases). Germline V lookup: CDR1 SGHVS, CDR2 FNYEAQ. The CDR3 consists of 16 residues. V was shortened by 1 base and J by 4 bases, with 16 bases between the two germline ends.

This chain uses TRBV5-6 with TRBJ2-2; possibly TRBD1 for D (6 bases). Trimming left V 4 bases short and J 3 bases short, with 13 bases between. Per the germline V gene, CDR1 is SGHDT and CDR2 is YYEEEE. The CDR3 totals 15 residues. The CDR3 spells CASSAQTGYTGELFF. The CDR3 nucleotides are TGTGCCAGCAGCGCCCAAACAGGGTACACCGGGGAGCTGTTTTTT.

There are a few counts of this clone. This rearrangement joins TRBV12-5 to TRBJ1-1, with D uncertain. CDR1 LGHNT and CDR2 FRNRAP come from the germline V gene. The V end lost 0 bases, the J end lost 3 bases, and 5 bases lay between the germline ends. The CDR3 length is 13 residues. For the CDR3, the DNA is TGTGCTAGTGGTTTGGTAGAGTACACTGAAGCTTTCTTT. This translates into CASGLVEYTEAFF.

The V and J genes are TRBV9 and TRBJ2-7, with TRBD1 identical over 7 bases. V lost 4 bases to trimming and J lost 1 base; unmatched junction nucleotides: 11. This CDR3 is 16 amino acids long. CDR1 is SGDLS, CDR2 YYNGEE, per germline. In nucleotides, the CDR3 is TGTGCCAGCAGCCCGTGGGACAGCGCCTATTCCTACGAGCAGTACTTC. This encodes CASSPWDSAYSYEQYF.

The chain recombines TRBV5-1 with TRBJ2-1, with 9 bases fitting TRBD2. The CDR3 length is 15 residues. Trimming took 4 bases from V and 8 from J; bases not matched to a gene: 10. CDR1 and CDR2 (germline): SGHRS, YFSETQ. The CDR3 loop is CASSPRAGGRYEQFF. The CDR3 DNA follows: TGCGCCAGCAGCCCTCGTGCGGGGGGGAGGTATGAGCAGTTCTTC.

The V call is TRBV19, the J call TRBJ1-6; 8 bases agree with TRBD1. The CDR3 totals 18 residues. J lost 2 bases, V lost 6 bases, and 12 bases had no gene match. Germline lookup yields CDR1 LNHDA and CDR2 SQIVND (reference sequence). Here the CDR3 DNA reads TGTGCCAGTAGCGTGACAGGGGCAAGTGGCCCCTATAATTCACCCCTCCACTTT. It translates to CASSVTGASGPYNSPLHF.

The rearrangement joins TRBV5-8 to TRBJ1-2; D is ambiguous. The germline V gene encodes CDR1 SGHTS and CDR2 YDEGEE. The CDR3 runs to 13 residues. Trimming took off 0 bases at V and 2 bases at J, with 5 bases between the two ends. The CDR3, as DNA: TGTGCCAGCAGCTTGGCAGTGAACTATGGCTACACCTTC. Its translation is CASSLAVNYGYTF.

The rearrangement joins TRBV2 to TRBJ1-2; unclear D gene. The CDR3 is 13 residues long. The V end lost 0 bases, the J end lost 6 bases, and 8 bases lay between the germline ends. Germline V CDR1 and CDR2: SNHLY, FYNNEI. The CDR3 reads CASSEAVFDGYTF. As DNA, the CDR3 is TGTGCCAGCAGTGAAGCCGTATTCGATGGCTACACCTTC.

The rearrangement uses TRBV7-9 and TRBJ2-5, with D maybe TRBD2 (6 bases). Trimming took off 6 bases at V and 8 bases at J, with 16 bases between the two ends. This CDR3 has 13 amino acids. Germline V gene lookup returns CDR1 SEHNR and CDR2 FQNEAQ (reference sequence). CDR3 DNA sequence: TGTGCCAGCAGACCTAGACTAGAAGGCACCCAGTACTTC. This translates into CASRPRLEGTQYF.

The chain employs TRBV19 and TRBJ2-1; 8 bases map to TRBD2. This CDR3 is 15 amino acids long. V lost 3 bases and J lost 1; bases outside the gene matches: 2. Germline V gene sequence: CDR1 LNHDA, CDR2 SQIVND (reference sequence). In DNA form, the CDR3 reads TGTGCCAGTAGTATGGGCGGGGGGTCCTACAATGAGCAGTTCTTC. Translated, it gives CASSMGGGSYNEQFF. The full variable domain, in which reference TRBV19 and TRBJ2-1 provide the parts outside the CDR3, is DGGITQSPKYLFRKEGQNVTLSCEQNLNHDAMYWYRQDPGQGLRLIYYSQIVNDFQKGDIAEGYSVSREKKESFPLTVTSAQKNPTAFYLCASSMGGGSYNEQFFGPGTRLTVL.

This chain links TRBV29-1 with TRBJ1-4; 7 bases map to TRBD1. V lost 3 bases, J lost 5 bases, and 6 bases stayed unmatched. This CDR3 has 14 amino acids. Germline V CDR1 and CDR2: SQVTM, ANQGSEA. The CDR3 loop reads CSVDVGTANEKLFF. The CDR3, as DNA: TGCAGCGTTGATGTGGGGACAGCGAATGAAAAACTGTTTTTT.

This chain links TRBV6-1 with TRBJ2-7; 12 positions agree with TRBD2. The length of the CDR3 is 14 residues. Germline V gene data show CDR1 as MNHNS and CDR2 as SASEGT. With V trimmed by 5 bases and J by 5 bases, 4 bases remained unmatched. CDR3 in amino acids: CASSLTSGGNEQYF. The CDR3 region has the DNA TGTGCCAGCAGTCTGACTAGCGGGGGCAACGAGCAGTACTTC.

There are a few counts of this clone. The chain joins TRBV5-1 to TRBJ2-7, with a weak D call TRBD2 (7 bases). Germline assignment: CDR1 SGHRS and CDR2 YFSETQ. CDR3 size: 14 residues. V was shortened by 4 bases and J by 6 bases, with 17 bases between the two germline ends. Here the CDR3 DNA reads TGCGCCAGCAGCCCCACTGGGGGGGCCCCCGAGCAGTACTTC. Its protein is CASSPTGGAPEQYF.

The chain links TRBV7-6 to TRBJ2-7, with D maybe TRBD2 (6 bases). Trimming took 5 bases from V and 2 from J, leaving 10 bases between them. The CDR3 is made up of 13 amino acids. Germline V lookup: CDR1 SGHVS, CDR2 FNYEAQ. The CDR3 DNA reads TGTGCCAGCAGCGCCCGACTAGCCTACGAGCAGTACTTC. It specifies CASSARLAYEQYF.

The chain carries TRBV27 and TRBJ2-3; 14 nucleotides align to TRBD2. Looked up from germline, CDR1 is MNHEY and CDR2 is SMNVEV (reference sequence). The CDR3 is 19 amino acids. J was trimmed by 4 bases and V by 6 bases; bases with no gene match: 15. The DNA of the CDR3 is TGTGCCAGCAGCAAGACTAGCGGGGGGGCCCTCGGTGCGGCAGATACGCAGTATTTT. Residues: CASSKTSGGALGAADTQYF.

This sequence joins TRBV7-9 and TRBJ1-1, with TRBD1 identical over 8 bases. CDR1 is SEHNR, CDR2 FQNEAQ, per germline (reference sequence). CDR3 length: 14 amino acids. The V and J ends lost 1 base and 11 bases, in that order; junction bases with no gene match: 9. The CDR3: CASSLGGPGQEAFF. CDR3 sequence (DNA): TGTGCCAGCAGCTTAGGAGGCCCGGGACAGGAGGCTTTCTTT.

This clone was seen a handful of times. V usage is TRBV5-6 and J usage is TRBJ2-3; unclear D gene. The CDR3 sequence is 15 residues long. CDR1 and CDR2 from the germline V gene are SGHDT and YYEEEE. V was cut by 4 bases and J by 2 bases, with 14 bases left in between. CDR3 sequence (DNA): TGTGCCAGCAGCATCAAGAGGCCGGTCACAGATACGCAGTATTTT. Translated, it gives CASSIKRPVTDTQYF.

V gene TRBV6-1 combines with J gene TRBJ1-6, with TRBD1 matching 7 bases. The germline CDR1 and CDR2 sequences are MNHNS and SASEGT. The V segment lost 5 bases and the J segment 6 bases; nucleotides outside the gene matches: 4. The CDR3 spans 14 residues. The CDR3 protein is CASSSRDSNSPLHF. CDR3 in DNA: TGTGCCAGCAGTAGTAGGGACAGTAATTCACCCCTCCACTTT.

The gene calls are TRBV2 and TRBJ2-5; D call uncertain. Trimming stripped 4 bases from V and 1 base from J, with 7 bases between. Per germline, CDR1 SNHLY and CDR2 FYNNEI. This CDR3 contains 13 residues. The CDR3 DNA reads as TGTGCCAGCAGTGTGGGCTCCCAAGAGACCCAGTACTTC. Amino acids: CASSVGSQETQYF.

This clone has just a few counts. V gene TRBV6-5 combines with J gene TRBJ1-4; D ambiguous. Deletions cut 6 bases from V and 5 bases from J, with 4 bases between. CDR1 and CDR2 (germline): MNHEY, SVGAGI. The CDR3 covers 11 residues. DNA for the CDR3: TGTGCCAGCAGGACAAATGAAAAACTGTTTTTT. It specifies CASRTNEKLFF.

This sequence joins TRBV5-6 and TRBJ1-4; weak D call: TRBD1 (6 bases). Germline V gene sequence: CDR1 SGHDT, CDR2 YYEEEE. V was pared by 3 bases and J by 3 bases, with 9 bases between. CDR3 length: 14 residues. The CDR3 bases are TGTGCCAGCAGCTCCAGGGGCTCTAATGAAAAACTGTTTTTT. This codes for CASSSRGSNEKLFF.